This entry concerns a single T cell receptor (beta chain). Its antigen is not known. Trimming left V 4 bases short and J 0 bases short, with 20 bases between. This CDR3 comprises 18 residues. The V gene's germline CDR1 is SGDLS and CDR2 YYNGEE. This specimen comes from a study of regulatory T cells in long-lasting Graves disease. Turning to the study itself: More than 5 years of antithyroid drugs with positive TSH receptor antibodies defined persistent Graves' disease.

Sample time point: persistent/refractory GD, antithyroid drugs over 5 years with positive TRAb. Making the TCR library involved RNA that had been extracted from PBMCs. CDR3 regions were amplified by Arm-PCR using iRepertoire HTBI primers to build TCR beta libraries. TCRdb used MiXCR to reprocess the multiplex PCR reads, holding one entry per CDR3 protein. Among some 300,000 distinct CDR3 sequences listed, 20% to 25% were seen once. Findings of the study overall: With persistent disease, TRBV28, TRBJ1-2 and TRBJ2-5 were the favored segments.

The source material was peripheral blood mononuclear cells (PBMCs), sampled when the disease was refractory, from a patient treated with antithyroid drugs. This rearrangement joins TRBV9 to TRBJ2-1; D tentatively fits TRBD1 or TRBD2 (5 bases each). This clonotype was obtained from a female donor with Graves disease. The DNA of the CDR3 is TGTGCCAGCAGCCCCTATGTTGGGACGACTCCCTCCTACAATGAGCAGTTCTTC. Its translation is CASSPYVGTTPSYNEQFF.